Each of the 7 T cell receptor beta chains below was sequenced from the same sample in a study of T-cell reconstitution after alpha-beta-depleted transplantation in children. A TCRbeta library incorporating unique molecular identifiers was prepared. From the PCR reads, TCRdb called clonotypes with MiXCR, one entry per CDR3 protein. This sample yields about a million distinct CDR3 sequences, of which about 31% are seen a single time; about 28% belongs to the top ten. The sample here was PBMCs, mostly from graft donor cells, taken 360 days after TCRalphabeta/CD19-depleted stem cell transplant. The receptors here all came from a boy in the first two years of life who had a stem cell transplant for SCID, so the T cells may come from the graft donor.

The chain employs TRBV6-1 and TRBJ2-7; 7 bases align to TRBD1. Germline assignment: CDR1 MNHNS and CDR2 SASEGT. Losses at the gene ends were 6 bases for V and 7 bases for J; bases not matched to a gene: 9. The CDR3 has 13 amino acids. The CDR3 here is CASSRRQGWEQYF. The CDR3, as DNA: TGTGCCAGCAGCCGACGACAGGGATGGGAGCAGTACTTC.

The V and J genes are TRBV7-9 and TRBJ2-1; possible D gene TRBD2, 7 bases. This CDR3 has 15 amino acids. Germline CDR1 SEHNR, CDR2 FQNEAQ (reference sequence). Trimming removed 5 bases at V and 8 bases at J, with 19 bases between. The chain's CDR3 is CASSGRGAFSDEQFF. CDR3 in DNA: TGTGCCAGCAGCGGGAGGGGGGCTTTCAGCGATGAGCAGTTCTTC.

The chain has TRBV4-2 and TRBJ2-7; possible D gene TRBD1, 5 bases. Germline V gene lookup returns CDR1 LGHNA and CDR2 YNFKEQ. The CDR3 contains 14 residues. V lost 1 base to trimming and J lost 3 bases, with 10 bases between them. The CDR3 protein is CASSQADSDYEQYF. For the CDR3, the DNA is TGTGCCAGCAGCCAAGCAGACAGCGACTACGAGCAGTACTTC.

This clonotype has only a few counts. The genes are TRBV20-1 and TRBJ2-3, with 10 nucleotides matching TRBD2. This CDR3 spans 15 amino acids. V trimming: 0 bases; J trimming: 5 bases; junction bases outside the gene matches: 5. The germline CDR1 and CDR2 sequences are DFQATT and SNEGSKA (reference sequence). The CDR3 DNA reads as TGCAGTGCTAGAGATACTAGCGGGGTAGGAGATACGCAGTATTTT. Translated, it gives CSARDTSGVGDTQYF.

The gene calls are TRBV3-1 and TRBJ2-2, with 9 bases fitting TRBD2. The CDR3 is 16 amino acids. Germline V gene data show CDR1 as LGHDT and CDR2 as YNNKEL (reference sequence). V lost 4 bases, J lost 4 bases, and 7 bases stayed unmatched. CDR3 sequence reads: CASSPYAGGRTGELFF. As DNA, the CDR3 is TGTGCCAGCAGCCCATATGCGGGAGGGCGCACCGGGGAGCTGTTTTTT.

V and J are TRBV11-2 and TRBJ2-1, with 8 nucleotides matching TRBD2. The CDR3 runs to 15 residues. V shed 5 bases, J shed 8 bases, and the junction held 11 bases outside the gene matches. Germline V gene data show CDR1 as SGHAT and CDR2 as FQNNGV. CDR3 sequence reads: CASSLLAGSRDEQFF. The CDR3 bases are TGTGCCAGCAGCCTCTTAGCGGGGTCTCGGGATGAGCAGTTCTTC.

This clonotype occurred a few times. The V and J genes are TRBV12-3 or TRBV12-4 and TRBJ2-7; D ambiguous. Trimming stripped 6 bases from V and 2 bases from J, with 23 bases between. CDR3 length: 17 amino acids. For the CDR3, the DNA is TGTGCCAGCAGCCCATCGCCCTTCCTGGAAAAAGCCTACGAGCAGTACTTC. It is translated as CASSPSPFLEKAYEQYF.